The present TCR beta chain was sequenced within a study of blood T cells in healthy people across ages. Combining a sample-barcoded 5' primer with a J-beta primer mix, a second PCR ran for roughly 7 to 12 cycles. TCRdb analysed the 5' RACE reads with MiXCR anew, one entry per CDR3 protein. Of approximately 1.5 million distinct CDR3 sequences listed, less than 45% are singletons. Concerning this clonotype itself: The antigen is undetermined.

Notes on the study in general: Long-lived donors had more naive CD4+ cells and higher diversity than aged donors.

Germline-derived CDR1 and CDR2 are DFQATT and SNEGSKA (reference sequence). This CDR3 has 15 residues. Sequencing was done on a sample of blood. The rearrangement joins TRBV20-1 to TRBJ2-1; 10 bases are a match to TRBD2. The J call is uncertain, as TRBJ2-7 better fits the DNA end. The source of this sequence is a woman in her late teens or twenties in good health. The DNA of the CDR3 is TGCAGTGCTAGAAACCTAGCGGGGGTTTACAATGAGCAGTACTTC. It yields the protein CSARNLAGVYNEQYF.